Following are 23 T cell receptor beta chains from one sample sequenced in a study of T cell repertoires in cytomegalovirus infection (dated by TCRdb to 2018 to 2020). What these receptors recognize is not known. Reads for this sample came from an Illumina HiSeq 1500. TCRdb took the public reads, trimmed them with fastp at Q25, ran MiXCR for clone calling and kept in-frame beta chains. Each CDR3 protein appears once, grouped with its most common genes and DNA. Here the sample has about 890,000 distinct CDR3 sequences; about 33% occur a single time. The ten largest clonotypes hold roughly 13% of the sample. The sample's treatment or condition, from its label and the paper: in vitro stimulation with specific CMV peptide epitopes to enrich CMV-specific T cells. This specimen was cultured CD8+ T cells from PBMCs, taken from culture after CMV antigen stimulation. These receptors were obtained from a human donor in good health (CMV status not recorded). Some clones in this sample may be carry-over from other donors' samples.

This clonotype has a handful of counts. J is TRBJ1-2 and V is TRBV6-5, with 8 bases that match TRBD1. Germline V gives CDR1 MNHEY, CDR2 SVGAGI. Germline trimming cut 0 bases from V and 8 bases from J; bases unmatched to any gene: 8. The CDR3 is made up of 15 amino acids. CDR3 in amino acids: CASSYSTQGAEGYTF. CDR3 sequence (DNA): TGTGCCAGCAGTTACTCCACCCAGGGGGCGGAAGGCTACACCTTC.

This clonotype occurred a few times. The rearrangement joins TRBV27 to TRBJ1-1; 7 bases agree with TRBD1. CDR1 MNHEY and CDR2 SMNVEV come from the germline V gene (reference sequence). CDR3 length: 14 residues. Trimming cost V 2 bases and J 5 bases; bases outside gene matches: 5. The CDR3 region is CASSLRQGVTEAFF. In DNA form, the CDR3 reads TGTGCCAGCAGTTTAAGACAGGGAGTAACTGAAGCTTTCTTT.

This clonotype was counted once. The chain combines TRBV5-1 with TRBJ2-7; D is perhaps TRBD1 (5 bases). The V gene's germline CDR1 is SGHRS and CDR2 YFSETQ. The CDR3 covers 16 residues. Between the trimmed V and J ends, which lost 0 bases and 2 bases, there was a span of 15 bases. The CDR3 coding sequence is TGCGCCAGCAGCTTGGCCCGTTGGGGCTCAACCTACGAGCAGTACGTC. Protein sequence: CASSLARWGSTYEQYV.

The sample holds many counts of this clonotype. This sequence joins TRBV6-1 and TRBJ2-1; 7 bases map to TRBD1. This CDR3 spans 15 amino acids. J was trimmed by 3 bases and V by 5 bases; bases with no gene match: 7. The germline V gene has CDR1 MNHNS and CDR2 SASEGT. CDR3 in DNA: TGTGCCAGCAGTCTAACGGGACAGCTCTACAATGAGCAGTTCTTC. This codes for CASSLTGQLYNEQFF.

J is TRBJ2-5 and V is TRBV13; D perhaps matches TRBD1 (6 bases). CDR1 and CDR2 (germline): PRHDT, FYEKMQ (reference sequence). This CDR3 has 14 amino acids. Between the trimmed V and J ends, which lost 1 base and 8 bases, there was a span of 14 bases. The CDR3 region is CASSLDRAFETQYF. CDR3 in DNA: TGTGCCAGCAGCTTAGACAGGGCTTTTGAAACCCAGTACTTC.

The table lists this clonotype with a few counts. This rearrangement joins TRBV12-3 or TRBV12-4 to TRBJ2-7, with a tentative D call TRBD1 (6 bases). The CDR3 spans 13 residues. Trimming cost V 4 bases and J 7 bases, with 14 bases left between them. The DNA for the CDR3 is TGTGCCAGCAGTTCCTCACAGGGCTGGGAGCAGTACTTC. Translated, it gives CASSSSQGWEQYF.

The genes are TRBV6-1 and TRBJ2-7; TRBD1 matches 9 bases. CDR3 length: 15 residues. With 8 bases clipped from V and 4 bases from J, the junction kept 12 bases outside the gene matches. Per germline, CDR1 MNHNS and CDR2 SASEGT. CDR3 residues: CASHLPGQGTYEQYF. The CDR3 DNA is TGTGCCAGCCACCTACCGGGACAGGGAACTTACGAGCAGTACTTC.

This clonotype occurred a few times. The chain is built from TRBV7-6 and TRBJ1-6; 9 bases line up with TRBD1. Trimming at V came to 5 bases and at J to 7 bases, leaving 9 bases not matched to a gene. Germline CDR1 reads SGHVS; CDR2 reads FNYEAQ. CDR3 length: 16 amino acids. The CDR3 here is CASSPGTGQGNSPLHF. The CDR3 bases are TGTGCCAGCAGCCCCGGGACAGGGCAGGGGAATTCACCCCTCCACTTT. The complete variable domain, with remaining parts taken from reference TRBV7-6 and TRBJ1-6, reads GAGVSQSPRYKVTKRGQDVALRCDPISGHVSLYWYRQALGQGPEFLTYFNYEAQQDKSGLPNDRFSAERPEGSISTLTIQRTEQRDSAMYRCASSPGTGQGNSPLHFGNGTRLTVT.

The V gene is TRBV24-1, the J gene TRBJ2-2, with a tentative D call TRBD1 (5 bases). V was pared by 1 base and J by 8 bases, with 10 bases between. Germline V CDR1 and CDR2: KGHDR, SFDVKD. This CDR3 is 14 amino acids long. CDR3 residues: CATSDFGRAGELFF. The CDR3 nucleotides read TGTGCCACCAGTGATTTTGGCAGGGCTGGGGAGCTGTTTTTT.

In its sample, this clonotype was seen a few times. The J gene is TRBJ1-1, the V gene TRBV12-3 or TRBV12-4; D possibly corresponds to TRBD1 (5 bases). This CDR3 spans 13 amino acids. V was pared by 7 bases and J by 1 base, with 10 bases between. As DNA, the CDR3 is TGTGCCAGCATCCTCGGGGGGAACACTGAAGCTTTCTTT. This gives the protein CASILGGNTEAFF.

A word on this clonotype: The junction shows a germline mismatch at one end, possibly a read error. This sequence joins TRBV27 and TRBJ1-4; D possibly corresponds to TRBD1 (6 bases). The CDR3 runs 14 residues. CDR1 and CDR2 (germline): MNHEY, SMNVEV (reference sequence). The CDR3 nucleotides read TGTGCCAGCAGTTTTTCAGGGGACAATGAAAAACCGTTTTTT. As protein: CASSFSGDNEKPFF.

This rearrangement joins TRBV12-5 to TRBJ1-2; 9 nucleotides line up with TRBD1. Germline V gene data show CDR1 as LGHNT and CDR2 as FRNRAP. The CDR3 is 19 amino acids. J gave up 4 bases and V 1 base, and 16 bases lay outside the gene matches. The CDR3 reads CASGLDPIIQGARVYGYTF. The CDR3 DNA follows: TGTGCTAGTGGTTTGGACCCAATTATACAGGGGGCCCGAGTCTATGGCTACACCTTC.

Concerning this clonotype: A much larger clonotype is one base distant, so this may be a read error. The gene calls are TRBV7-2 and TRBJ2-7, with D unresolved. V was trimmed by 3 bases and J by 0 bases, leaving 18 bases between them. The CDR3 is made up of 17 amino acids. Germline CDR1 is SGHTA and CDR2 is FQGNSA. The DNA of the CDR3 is TGTGCCAGCAGCTTGTACCCTCCCGGGCCACCCTCCTACGAGCAGTACGTC. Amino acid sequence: CASSLYPPGPPSYEQYV.

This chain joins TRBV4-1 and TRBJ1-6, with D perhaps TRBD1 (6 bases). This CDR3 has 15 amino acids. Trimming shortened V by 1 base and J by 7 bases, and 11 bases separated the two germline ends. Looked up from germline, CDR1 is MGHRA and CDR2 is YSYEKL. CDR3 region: CASSQGNRENSPLHF. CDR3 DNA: TGCGCCAGCAGCCAAGGGAACAGGGAAAATTCACCCCTCCACTTT.

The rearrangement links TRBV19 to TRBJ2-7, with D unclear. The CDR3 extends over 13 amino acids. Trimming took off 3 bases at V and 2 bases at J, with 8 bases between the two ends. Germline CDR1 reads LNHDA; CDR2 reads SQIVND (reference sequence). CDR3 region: CASSMGLAYEQYV. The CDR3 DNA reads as TGTGCCAGTAGTATGGGCTTGGCCTACGAGCAGTACGTC.

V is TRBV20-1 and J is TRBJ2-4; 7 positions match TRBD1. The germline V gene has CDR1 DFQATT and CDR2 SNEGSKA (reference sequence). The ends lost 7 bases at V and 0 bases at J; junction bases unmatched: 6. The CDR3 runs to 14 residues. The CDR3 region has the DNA TGCAGTGTCCGGGACAGACTAGCCAAAAACATTCAGTACTTC. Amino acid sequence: CSVRDRLAKNIQYF.

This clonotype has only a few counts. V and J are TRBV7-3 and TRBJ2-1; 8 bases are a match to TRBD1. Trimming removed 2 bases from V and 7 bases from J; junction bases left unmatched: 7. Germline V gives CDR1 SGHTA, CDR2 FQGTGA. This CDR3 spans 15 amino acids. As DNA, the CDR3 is TGTGCCAGCAGCTTAGAAGGCCAGGGGGCGAATGAGCAGTTCTTC. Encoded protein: CASSLEGQGANEQFF.

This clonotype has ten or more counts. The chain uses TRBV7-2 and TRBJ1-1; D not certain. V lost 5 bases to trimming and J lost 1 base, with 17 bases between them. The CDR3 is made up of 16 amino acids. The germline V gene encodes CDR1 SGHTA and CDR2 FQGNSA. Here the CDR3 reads CASSDLYSAGNTEAFF. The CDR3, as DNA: TGTGCCAGCAGCGACTTATATTCGGCGGGGAACACTGAAGCTTTCTTT.

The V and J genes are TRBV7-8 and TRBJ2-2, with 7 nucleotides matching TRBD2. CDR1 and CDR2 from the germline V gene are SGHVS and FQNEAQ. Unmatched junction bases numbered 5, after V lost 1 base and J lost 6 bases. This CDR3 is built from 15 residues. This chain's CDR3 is CASSLGGGWAGELFF. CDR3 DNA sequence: TGTGCCAGCAGCTTAGGGGGAGGGTGGGCCGGGGAGCTGTTTTTT.

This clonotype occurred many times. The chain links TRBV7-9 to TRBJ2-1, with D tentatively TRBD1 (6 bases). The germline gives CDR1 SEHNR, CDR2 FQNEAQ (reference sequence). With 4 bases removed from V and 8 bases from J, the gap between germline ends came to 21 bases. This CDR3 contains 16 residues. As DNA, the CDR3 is TGTGCCAGCAGCTCGACCCCAGGGGCTACTAAAGATGAGCAGTTCTTC. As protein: CASSSTPGATKDEQFF.

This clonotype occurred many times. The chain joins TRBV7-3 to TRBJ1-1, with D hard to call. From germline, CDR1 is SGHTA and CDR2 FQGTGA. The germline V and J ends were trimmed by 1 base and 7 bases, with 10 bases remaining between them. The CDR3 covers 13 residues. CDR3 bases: TGTGCCAGCAGCTTAATGGGTGGCGATGAAGCTTTCTTT. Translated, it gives CASSLMGGDEAFF.

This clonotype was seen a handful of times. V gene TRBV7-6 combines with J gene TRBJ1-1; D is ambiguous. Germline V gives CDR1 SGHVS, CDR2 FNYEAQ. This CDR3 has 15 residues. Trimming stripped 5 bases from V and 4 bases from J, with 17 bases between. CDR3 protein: CASSQKETRGTEAFF. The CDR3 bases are TGTGCCAGCAGCCAGAAGGAAACGCGCGGCACTGAAGCTTTCTTT.

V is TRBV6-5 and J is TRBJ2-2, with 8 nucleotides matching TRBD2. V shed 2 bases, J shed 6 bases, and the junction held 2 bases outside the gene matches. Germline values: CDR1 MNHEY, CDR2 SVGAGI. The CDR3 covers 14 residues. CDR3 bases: TGTGCCAGCAGTTACCGGGGGGGCGCCGGGGAGCTGTTTTTT. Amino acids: CASSYRGGAGELFF.